A selection of T cell receptor beta chains follows, all from one sample in a study of blood T cells in healthy people across ages. TCRdb re-called the 5' RACE reads with MiXCR, one entry per CDR3 protein. This table holds around 1.5 million distinct CDR3 sequences, roughly 59% found once. Sequencing input: blood. These receptors all stem from a man between 18 and 29 years old in good health. Each CDR3 is given without its conserved first and last residue. The D gene is left open where the match is weak.

.,TRBV7-8,TRBJ1-6,ASSHPNNSPLH
.,TRBV19,.,ASSRDVGLYEQY
TRBD2,TRBV7-2,TRBJ2-7,ASSLGGTNLEQY
TRBD2,TRBV7-2,TRBJ2-3,ASSTTTSSGSATDTQY
TRBD1,TRBV24-1,TRBJ2-7,ATSGGQDSYEQY
.,TRBV12-3/TRBV12-4,TRBJ2-1,ASSFQGVSRNEQF
TRBD2,TRBV20-1,TRBJ2-3,SATSGTSVDTQY
.,TRBV3-1,TRBJ1-5,ASSQAGAVGDQPQH
TRBD2,TRBV20-1,TRBJ2-3,SAKPSGYTTDTQY
TRBD1,TRBV5-5,TRBJ1-5,ASSLGTGLVNQPQH
.,TRBV4-1,TRBJ2-2,ASSPHYTGELF
TRBD2,TRBV6-5,TRBJ2-7,ASSYGWVGLAGPQWGYEQY
.,TRBV7-2,TRBJ2-2,ASSSGSLNGELF
.,TRBV20-1,TRBJ1-5,SARDIRQDRSNQPQH
TRBD2,TRBV7-2,TRBJ2-3,ASSFTLLAGYTDTQY
.,TRBV6-5,TRBJ1-2,ASSYDSRGYGYT
.,TRBV7-2,TRBJ2-2,ASSLRGESGGELF